This T cell receptor (beta chain) came from a study of CD8 T cells in ankylosing spondylitis (dated by TCRdb to the late 2010s). Notes on the research overall: To find TCR variants linked to disease, the study profiled T cell receptor beta repertoires in ankylosing spondylitis patients and healthy donors. The full study cohort was made up of approximately 24 ankylosing spondylitis patients and some 100 healthy donors. Peripheral blood was sampled, and synovial fluid was also collected from ankylosing spondylitis patients. On the study overall, not on this receptor specifically: Blood from ankylosing spondylitis patients appeared to be characterized by a TCR beta motif composed of eight highly homologous amino acid variants. The disease-linked clones had a CD8+ phenotype and were found at relatively low frequencies in peripheral blood. Significant enrichment of the disease-linked clones was reported in matched synovial fluid samples from ankylosing spondylitis patients. Some TCR beta motif variants had previously been reported in synovial fluid and blood of reactive arthritis patients, which suggested common disease-initiation mechanisms.

Regarding this clonotype: Its cognate antigen has yet to be identified. No base-level quality is on record; no much larger clone is a single base apart.

Reading from cysteine to phenylalanine, the CDR3 counts 13 amino acids. CDR3 DNA only is kept here, 39 bases in frame from base 1. V lost 3 bases and J lost 3 bases; the stretch between them is 7 bases long. The germline V gene encodes CDR1 SNHLY and CDR2 FYNNEI. Sequencing took place on an Illumina HiSeq 2500. Quantitative 5'-RACE with molecular barcodes was used to prepare TCR beta libraries. The source study handled its data this way. A new computational method, built on a probabilistic model of VDJ rearrangement, was used to identify disease-linked TCR variants. The raw public reads went through TCRdb reprocessing: fastp at Q25, MiXCR clone calling, in-frame beta chains kept. Identical CDR3 protein sequences are pooled into one entry, listed with their most common genes and DNA. For this entry, the V and J calls and clone size follow TCRdb and not the study's own pipeline. The sample yields about 700,000 distinct CDR3 sequences; 15% to 20% were counted once. The ten largest account for about a fifth of the sample.

The sample taken for sequencing was blood, either unsorted or a sorted T cell fraction (not recorded which). The source of this sequence is a male donor with ankylosing spondylitis. The V and J segments used are TRBV2 and TRBJ2-3; too little of a D gene remains to name it. The nucleotides are TGTGCCAGCAGTGATTCCCTAACAGATACGCAGTATTTT. Its coded protein is CASSDSLTDTQYF.